The 30 T cell receptor beta chains below all came from one sample that was sequenced in a study of vaccination effects on CD4 cells after COVID-19. These TCRs are of unknown antigen specificity. Viral peptide pool expansion of antigen-specific CD4+ T cells preceded sequencing in the ViraFEST assay. CD4+ T cells were isolated after 10 days of culture. Neither prior SARS-CoV-2 infection nor positive nucleocapsid antibodies were present in the vaccine recipients. Repertoires were generated with immunoSEQ multiplex PCR, while TCRdb's copy carries only in-frame clones and drops some. Of about 41,000 clones in the sample, 70% to 85% were seen once. Sequenced material: CD4+ T cells from PBMCs cultured with HCoV-NL63 spike peptides, taken before COVID-19 vaccination. The source of these receptors is a human donor who received a COVID-19 vaccine.

This clone was picked up a small number of times. The chain joins TRBV12-3 or TRBV12-4 to TRBJ1-2, with D unresolved. This CDR3 region has 13 residues. Trimming took 1 base from V and 3 from J, leaving 6 bases between them. CDR3 DNA: TGTGCCAGCAGTTTAGGCCTGGACTATGGCTACACCTTC. Its translation: CASSLGLDYGYTF.

This chain links TRBV18 with TRBJ1-5; D not certain. This CDR3 is built from 14 residues. CDR1 is KGHSH, CDR2 LQKENI, per germline. V was trimmed by 3 bases and J by 7 bases, leaving 13 bases between them. The CDR3 nucleotides read TGTGCCAGCTCACCCTTTAAGGCCGAACAGCCCCAGCATTTT. This translates into CASSPFKAEQPQHF.

This clone came up a few times. The CDR3 coding sequence is TGTGCCATCATAGTGACGGGGGAACAGGGGGGACAGGTGTGCACCGGGGAGCTGTTTTTT. It is translated as CAIIVTGEQGGQVCTGELFF. J is TRBJ2-2 and V is TRBV10-3, with TRBD1 matching 8 bases. The V segment lost 7 bases and the J segment 4 bases; nucleotides outside the gene matches: 23. The length of the CDR3 is 20 residues. Germline-derived CDR1 and CDR2 are ENHRY and SYGVKD.

This clone was picked up a small number of times. The chain carries TRBV6-4 and TRBJ1-1; a weak D match, TRBD1 (5 bases). The CDR3 is 17 amino acids. Germline loops: CDR1 MRHNA, CDR2 SNTAGT. The V end lost 6 bases, the J end lost 0 bases, and 20 bases lay between the germline ends. CDR3 protein: CASRDIKPGRMNTEAFF. CDR3 sequence (DNA): TGTGCCAGCAGAGATATCAAACCGGGACGGATGAACACTGAAGCTTTCTTT.

The rearrangement links TRBV6-1 to TRBJ2-7; a weak D match, TRBD2 (7 bases). The germline CDR1 and CDR2 sequences are MNHNS and SASEGT. V was cut by 4 bases and J by 0 bases, with 16 bases left in between. The CDR3 covers 16 residues. CDR3 nucleotide sequence: TGTGCCAGCAGTGGACAGTGGGAGGGACACTCCTACGAGCAGTACGTC. Its translation: CASSGQWEGHSYEQYV.

The chain has TRBV5-1 and TRBJ2-3; perhaps TRBD1 as D (5 bases). From germline, CDR1 is SGHRS and CDR2 YFSETQ. The CDR3 contains 14 residues. V shed 0 bases and J shed 5 bases, with 10 bases lying between them. The CDR3 DNA reads as TGCGCCAGCAGCTTGGGGGGCAGGGAAGATACGCAGTATTTT. This gives the protein CASSLGGREDTQYF.

The chain combines TRBV6-5 with TRBJ1-2; D remains unclear. Germline values: CDR1 MNHEY, CDR2 SVGAGI. The CDR3 loop spans 14 amino acids. Trimming stripped 8 bases from V and 3 bases from J, with 16 bases between. CDR3 amino acids: CASSLRAQDYGYTF. The CDR3 DNA follows: TGTGCCAGCTCTTTAAGGGCTCAGGACTATGGCTACACCTTC.

A single count supports this clone. The chain combines TRBV7-3 with TRBJ2-2, with 8 bases identical to TRBD2. CDR1 is SGHTA, CDR2 FQGTGA, per germline. The CDR3 covers 14 residues. Trimming at V came to 8 bases and at J to 1 base, leaving 3 bases not matched to a gene. The chain's CDR3 is CASARGENTGELFF. The CDR3 coding sequence is TGTGCCAGCGCGCGGGGGGAGAACACCGGGGAGCTGTTTTTT. The variable domain in full, with the rest retrieved from reference TRBV7-3 and TRBJ2-2, is GAGVSQTPSNKVTEKGKYVELRCDPISGHTALYWYRQSLGQGPEFLIYFQGTGAADDSGLPNDRFFAVRPEGSVSTLKIQRTERGDSAVYLCASARGENTGELFFGEGSRLTVL.

This chain links TRBV6-1 with TRBJ1-3; D unresolved. The germline V and J ends were trimmed by 2 bases and 1 base, with 6 bases remaining between them. Germline CDR1 MNHNS, CDR2 SASEGT. The CDR3 totals 14 residues. The CDR3 spells CASSELGSGNTIYF. The CDR3 DNA reads as TGTGCCAGCAGTGAACTAGGGTCTGGAAACACCATATATTTT.

This clone was detected a few times. This chain links TRBV5-1 with TRBJ1-2, with D tentatively TRBD1 (6 bases). V was clipped by 6 bases and J by 4 bases, with 13 bases between them. The CDR3 has 13 amino acids. CDR1 and CDR2 from the germline V gene are SGHRS and YFSETQ. In DNA, the CDR3 is TGCGCCAGCACCGTACAGGGATCCTATGGCTACACCTTC. As protein: CASTVQGSYGYTF.

DNA for the CDR3: TGTGCCAGCAGACAACTGGACAGGGAAGGAGGCTACACCTTC. Translated, it gives CASRQLDREGGYTF. The chain employs TRBV5-6 and TRBJ1-2, with 8 nucleotides matching TRBD1. The CDR3 loop spans 14 amino acids. J lost 8 bases, V lost 5 bases, and 11 bases had no gene match. Germline values: CDR1 SGHDT, CDR2 YYEEEE.

This clone occurred a few times. The chain combines TRBV7-8 with TRBJ1-4, with D unclear. V lost 3 bases and J lost 7, with 9 bases in between. Germline values: CDR1 SGHVS, CDR2 FQNEAQ. This CDR3 has 13 amino acids. The CDR3 sequence is CASSFREGEKLFF. CDR3 in DNA: TGTGCCAGCAGCTTTAGGGAGGGTGAAAAACTGTTTTTT.

This clone was seen a handful of times. The rearrangement uses TRBV24-1 and TRBJ1-1; D gene ambiguous. This CDR3 comprises 12 residues. V lost 9 bases, J lost 1 base, and 8 bases lay in between. CDR1 is KGHDR, CDR2 SFDVKD, per germline. The CDR3 sequence is CATQAGNTEAFF. DNA of the CDR3: TGTGCCACCCAGGCTGGGAACACTGAAGCTTTCTTT.

J is TRBJ1-1 and V is TRBV7-2; possible D gene TRBD1, 5 bases. Per germline, CDR1 SGHTA and CDR2 FQGNSA. Trimming took off 1 base at V and 1 base at J, with 7 bases between the two ends. CDR3 size: 14 residues. The CDR3: CASSLVGANTEAFF. DNA of the CDR3: TGTGCCAGCAGCTTAGTTGGGGCGAACACTGAAGCTTTCTTT.

The chain combines TRBV10-3 with TRBJ1-1; the match to TRBD1 covers 12 bases. V lost 5 bases to trimming and J lost 9 bases; unmatched junction nucleotides: 13. The CDR3 totals 16 residues. Germline CDR1 is ENHRY and CDR2 is SYGVKD. CDR3 sequence (DNA): TGTGCCATCAGTCCCTCGGGGGGGGACAGGGGGCAAAAAGCTTTCTTT. Translation gives CAISPSGGDRGQKAFF.

The chain links TRBV4-3 to TRBJ2-6; no definite D call. The CDR3 has 17 amino acids. V shed 1 base and J shed 0 bases, with 10 bases lying between them. Germline V gene data show CDR1 as LGHNA and CDR2 as YSLEER. The CDR3 reads CASSQAVLTSGANVLTF. CDR3 in DNA: TGCGCCAGCAGCCAAGCGGTCCTAACCTCTGGGGCCAACGTCCTGACTTTC.

V is TRBV2 and J is TRBJ1-2; D might be TRBD1 (5 bases). The length of the CDR3 is 14 residues. Deletions cut 6 bases from V and 0 bases from J, with 11 bases between. Looked up from germline, CDR1 is SNHLY and CDR2 is FYNNEI. In DNA form, the CDR3 reads TGTGCCAGCAGGGAGACAGTTTCTAACTATGGCTACACCTTC. The encoded protein is CASRETVSNYGYTF. Complete variable domain (other parts from reference TRBV2 and TRBJ1-2): EPEVTQTPSHQVTQMGQEVILRCVPISNHLYFYWYRQILGQKVEFLVSFYNNEISEKSEIFDDQFSVERPDGSNFTLKIRSTKLEDSAMYFCASRETVSNYGYTFGSGTRLTVV.

V and J are TRBV5-1 and TRBJ2-6; D is unclear. V gave up 5 bases and J gave up 2 bases, with 2 bases separating them. Germline V gives CDR1 SGHRS, CDR2 YFSETQ. The CDR3 covers 12 residues. The DNA for the CDR3 is TGCGCCAGCAGTCCTGGGGCCAACGTCCTGACTTTC. This codes for CASSPGANVLTF.

The rearrangement joins TRBV2 to TRBJ2-7; 8 bases are a match to TRBD1. The CDR3 is made up of 14 amino acids. V trimming: 6 bases; J trimming: 2 bases; junction bases outside the gene matches: 6. Germline V gene sequence: CDR1 SNHLY, CDR2 FYNNEI. CDR3 amino acids: CASSRGPSTYEQYV. CDR3 nucleotide sequence: TGTGCCAGCAGCAGGGGGCCTAGCACCTACGAGCAGTACGTC.

V and J are TRBV30 and TRBJ2-5, with TRBD1 matching over 9 bases. The CDR3 contains 12 residues. Per germline, CDR1 GTSNPN and CDR2 SVGIG (reference sequence). V lost 3 bases, J lost 5 bases, and 1 base stayed unmatched. DNA for the CDR3: TGTGCCTGGAGAACAGGGGGCGAGACCCAGTACTTC. Translating gives CAWRTGGETQYF.

This clone appeared a few times. V gene TRBV7-9 combines with J gene TRBJ1-3; D not resolved. The CDR3 has 16 residues. The germline CDR1 and CDR2 sequences are SEHNR and FQNEAQ (reference sequence). V was trimmed by 7 bases and J by 0 bases, leaving 16 bases between them. CDR3 in DNA: TGTGCCAGCACCAAGGCAGGACCCACCTCTGGAAACACCATATATTTT. This translates into CASTKAGPTSGNTIYF.

The rearrangement links TRBV9 to TRBJ1-5; 11 bases map to TRBD1. V trimming: 3 bases; J trimming: 5 bases; junction bases outside the gene matches: 4. The CDR3 has 15 amino acids. Germline loops: CDR1 SGDLS, CDR2 YYNGEE. The CDR3: CASSASGQGDQPQHF. CDR3 nucleotides: TGTGCCAGCAGCGCCTCGGGACAGGGGGATCAGCCCCAGCATTTT.

The chain employs TRBV5-4 and TRBJ1-4; a possible D gene is TRBD1 (5 bases). This CDR3 spans 14 amino acids. The V gene's germline CDR1 is SGHNT and CDR2 YYREEE (reference sequence). The V gene lost 3 bases and the J gene lost 7 bases, with 13 bases spanning the gap. This CDR3 is CASSSFGGGEKLFF. Written as DNA, the CDR3 is TGTGCCAGCAGCTCTTTTGGGGGGGGTGAAAAACTGTTTTTT.

This clone was picked up a small number of times. The chain combines TRBV5-1 with TRBJ1-2; D remains ambiguous. The CDR3 totals 13 residues. Germline CDR1 SGHRS, CDR2 YFSETQ. Trimming pared 0 bases from V and 2 bases from J, leaving 5 bases between. In DNA form, the CDR3 reads TGCGCCAGCAGCTTGGATGAGAACTATGGCTACACCTTC. It encodes CASSLDENYGYTF.

The chain joins TRBV5-8 to TRBJ1-2; a weak D match, TRBD1 (5 bases). Per the germline V gene, CDR1 is SGHTS and CDR2 is YDEGEE. The CDR3 is 13 amino acids. The V gene lost 3 bases and the J gene lost 3 bases, with 9 bases spanning the gap. This chain's CDR3 is CASSSTVYYGYTF. The CDR3 DNA is TGTGCCAGCAGCTCGACAGTTTACTATGGCTACACCTTC. Combining the CDR3 with reference TRBV5-8 and TRBJ1-2 gives the whole variable domain EAGVTQSPTHLIKTRGQQATLRCSPISGHTSVYWYQQALGLGLQFLLWYDEGEERNRGNFPPRFSGRQFPNYSSELNVNALELEDSALYLCASSSTVYYGYTFGSGTRLTVV.

This clone was seen only a few times. The V call is TRBV10-3, the J call TRBJ2-7; 9 bases are shared with TRBD2. Germline V gives CDR1 ENHRY, CDR2 SYGVKD. The ends lost 6 bases at V and 7 bases at J; junction bases unmatched: 7. This CDR3 is 13 amino acids long. The CDR3 coding sequence is TGTGCCATCAGCCCGGGACTAGCTGGGGAGCAGTACGTC. Its translation: CAISPGLAGEQYV.

The CDR3 is CATSDRQGADTQYF. The DNA for the CDR3 is TGTGCCACCAGTGACCGACAGGGCGCAGATACGCAGTATTTT. V usage is TRBV24-1 and J usage is TRBJ2-3; TRBD1 matches at 7 bases. With V trimmed by 4 bases and J by 4 bases, 4 bases remained unmatched. The CDR3 has 14 amino acids. Germline-derived CDR1 and CDR2 are KGHDR and SFDVKD.

The rearrangement links TRBV5-1 to TRBJ2-7; the match to TRBD2 covers 7 bases. The CDR3 runs to 14 residues. J was trimmed by 6 bases and V by 0 bases; bases with no gene match: 6. The germline V gene has CDR1 SGHRS and CDR2 YFSETQ. Here the CDR3 DNA reads TGCGCCAGCAGCTTGGCCGCGGGGGAACGCGAGCAGTACGTC. Protein product: CASSLAAGEREQYV.

The gene calls are TRBV3-1 (or the pseudogene TRBV3-2) and TRBJ2-3; 10 nucleotides align to TRBD1. Germline V gene sequence: CDR1 LGHDT, CDR2 YNNKEL (reference sequence). CDR3 size: 15 residues. V lost 4 bases, J lost 3 bases, and 4 bases stayed unmatched. CDR3 bases: TGTGCCAGCAGCCGTCGGGACAGGGGAACAGATACGCAGTATTTT. The encoded protein is CASSRRDRGTDTQYF.

The J gene is TRBJ1-6, the V gene TRBV7-2, with 10 positions matching TRBD1. V lost 4 bases and J lost 7; bases outside the gene matches: 4. The CDR3 spans 15 residues. The germline gives CDR1 SGHTA, CDR2 FQGNSA. The CDR3: CASSYDRGRNSPLHF. The CDR3 DNA sequence: TGTGCCAGCAGCTACGACAGGGGGCGGAATTCACCCCTCCACTTT.